In this sample, the clone carrying this T cell receptor beta chain turned up once. A roughly 200 ng quantity of DNA, tens of thousands of T cell genomes, went into the sorted-subset replicate PCRs. How the authors handled the data: ImmunoSEQ gave junction-only sequences without quality scores, so filtering differed. The protocol was immunoSEQ multiplex PCR, while the TCRdb copy is restricted to in-frame clones and leaves out a portion. V and J calls and clone size are as listed in that table; D and trimming were resolved from the DNA. The repertoire holds 2 million to 3 million clones, with roughly 93% as singletons. The CDR3 runs to 15 residues. V lost 4 bases and J lost 6; bases outside the gene matches: 9. Germline CDR1 and CDR2: SGHTA and FQGTGA. The data were obtained in a study of shared clonotypes between healthy human individuals.

The receptor was derived from a man younger than 35 in good health. Some clones in this sample may be carry-over from other donors' samples. Sequenced material: naive CD4+ T cells from PBMCs. As to subset: CD45RA+ positively selected. The rearrangement uses TRBV7-3 and TRBJ1-1, with 9 bases that match TRBD1. CDR3 amino acids: CASSYQTGGEAEAFF. The CDR3 DNA reads as TGTGCCAGCAGCTATCAAACAGGGGGCGAGGCTGAAGCTTTCTTT.